This T cell receptor (beta chain) is drawn from a study of blood T cell repertoires in COVID-19. Study-wide background: The United States, Italy and Spain supplied acute and convalescent COVID-19 samples. The cDNA or gDNA used as material had been derived from T cells, B-cell-depleted T cells, or PBMCs.

Libraries were prepared by immunoSEQ multiplex PCR; TCRdb keeps only in-frame clonotypes and omits some of them. The data contain about 210,000 clones, 89% of them singletons. Germline V gene data show CDR1 as SNHLY and CDR2 as FYNNEI. The CDR3 is 13 amino acids. Trimming pared 6 bases from V and 7 bases from J, leaving 15 bases between. The table lists this clone with a few counts. This clonotype was sampled from a woman aged 40 to 50 with acute or convalescent COVID-19. Material for sequencing was peripheral blood. The chain employs TRBV2 and TRBJ1-2; D may be TRBD1 (5 bases). DNA of the CDR3: TGTGCCAGCAGCGCAGGGTTAAGTCTTGGCTACACCTTC. Residues: CASSAGLSLGYTF.